These 5 T cell receptor beta chains originate from one sample sequenced in a study of control samples from healthy donors and cancer patients. TCRdb's copy holds only in-frame clones and misses some; the assay was immunoSEQ multiplex PCR. The repertoire has over 100,000 clones, around nine tenths of them found once; the top ten carry 2.5% to 3%. The material sequenced was blood. The origin of the receptors is a man aged 40-55 years in good health.

This chain's CDR3 is CASSEGQRTDTQYF. The CDR3 coding sequence is TGTGCCAGCAGTGAAGGACAGCGCACAGATACGCAGTATTTT. The chain links TRBV6-1 to TRBJ2-3, with D maybe TRBD1 (5 bases). The V end was cut by 1 base, the J end by 1 base, with 6 bases between. The length of the CDR3 is 14 residues. Germline V gives CDR1 MNHNS, CDR2 SASEGT.

The chain couples TRBV7-8 to TRBJ1-1; D remains unclear. The V end was cut by 3 bases, the J end by 2 bases, with 10 bases between. Germline V lookup: CDR1 SGHVS, CDR2 FQNEAQ. The length of the CDR3 is 14 residues. CDR3 in amino acids: CASSFKGFNTEAFF. Written as DNA, the CDR3 is TGTGCCAGCAGCTTCAAGGGTTTCAACACTGAAGCTTTCTTT.

This chain connects TRBV6-5 to TRBJ1-2; D unclear. This CDR3 is 12 amino acids long. Looked up from germline, CDR1 is MNHEY and CDR2 is SVGAGI. V was cut by 8 bases and J by 6 bases, with 13 bases left in between. This CDR3 reads CASQRRVDGYTF. The DNA for the CDR3 is TGTGCCAGCCAGCGACGTGTGGATGGCTACACCTTC.

This clone has more than one count but fewer than ten. The chain carries TRBV11-1 and TRBJ2-5; no clear D gene. Germline V gene data show CDR1 as SGHAT and CDR2 as FQDESV (reference sequence). V was clipped by 5 bases and J by 14 bases, with 15 bases between them. The CDR3 has 11 amino acids. The CDR3 DNA is TGTGCCAGCAGCCCAGGACGGGTGAAATACTTC. Translating gives CASSPGRVKYF.

This sequence joins TRBV5-3 and TRBJ2-7; D may be TRBD2 (6 bases). TRBV5-3 qualifies as an ORF whose function is uncertain. The CDR3 runs to 13 residues. Trimming stripped 0 bases from V and 5 bases from J, with 9 bases between. CDR3 amino acids: CARSLGGLNEQYF. The CDR3 DNA reads as TGTGCCAGAAGCTTGGGTGGACTAAACGAGCAGTACTTC.